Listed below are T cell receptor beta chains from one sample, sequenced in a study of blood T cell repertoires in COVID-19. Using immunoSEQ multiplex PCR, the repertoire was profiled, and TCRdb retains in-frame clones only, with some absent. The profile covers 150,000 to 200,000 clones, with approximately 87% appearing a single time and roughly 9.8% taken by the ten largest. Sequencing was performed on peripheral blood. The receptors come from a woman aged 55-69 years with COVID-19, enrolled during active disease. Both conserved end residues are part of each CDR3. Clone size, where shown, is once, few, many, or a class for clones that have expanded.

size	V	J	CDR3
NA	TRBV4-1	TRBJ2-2	CASSHVSGTGELFF
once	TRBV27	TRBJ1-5	CASRFSRGTTQPQHF
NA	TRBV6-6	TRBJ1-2	CAGGQGVRGYTF
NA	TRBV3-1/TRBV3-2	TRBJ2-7	CASSQGLPYEQYF
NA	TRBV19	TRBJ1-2	CASSKQGVYGYTF
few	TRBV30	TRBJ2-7	CAWSDTYEQYF
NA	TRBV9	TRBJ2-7	CASGTSGSVEQYF
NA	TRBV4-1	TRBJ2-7	CASSHYRGSGEQYF
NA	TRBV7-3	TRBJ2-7	CASSLEVGYEQYF
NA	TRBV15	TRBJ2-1	CATSPFGSGRRSNEQFF
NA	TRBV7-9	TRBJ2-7	CASSLWREDYYEQYF
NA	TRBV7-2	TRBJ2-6	CASSLTDSGANVLTF
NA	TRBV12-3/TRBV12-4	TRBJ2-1	CASRRTEYNEQFF
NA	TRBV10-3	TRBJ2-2	CAIRHSGENTGELFF
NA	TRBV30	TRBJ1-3	CAWHSGGTGNTIYF
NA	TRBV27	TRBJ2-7	CASSLRVLRGGPTYEQYF
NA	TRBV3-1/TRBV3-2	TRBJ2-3	CASRGLAVPSSTDTQYF
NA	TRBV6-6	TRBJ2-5	CASSYSGGGPQETQYF
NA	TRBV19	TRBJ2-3	CASRDLGSDTQYF
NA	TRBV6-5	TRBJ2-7	CASSRSLSPYEQYF
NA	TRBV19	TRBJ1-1	CASGILPRWNTEAFF
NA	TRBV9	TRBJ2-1	CASSSPGTSISEQFF